The 8 T cell receptor beta chains in this list originate from one sample, sequenced in a study of CD8 T cells in ankylosing spondylitis. TCRdb recomputed calls from the 5' RACE reads with MiXCR, one row per CDR3 protein. The table has about 64,000 distinct CDR3 sequences, under 7.5% seen once. The source material was synovial fluid, either unsorted or a sorted T cell fraction (not recorded which). These receptors originate from a male donor with ankylosing spondylitis.

This clonotype was observed at least ten times. This CDR3 is CASSRSDEQFF. CDR3 nucleotide sequence: TGTGCCAGCAGCCGGAGCGATGAGCAGTTCTTC. The J gene is TRBJ2-1, the V gene TRBV11-3; no firm D call. There are 11 residues in the CDR3. With 5 bases removed from V and 8 bases from J, the gap between germline ends came to 7 bases. Germline lookup yields CDR1 SGHNT and CDR2 YENEEA.

In this sample, this clonotype turned up many times. The V call is TRBV3-1, the J call TRBJ1-4; no clear D. V lost 6 bases and J 8 bases, leaving 10 bases between the germline ends. CDR1 and CDR2 from the germline V gene are LGHDT and YNNKEL (reference sequence). This CDR3 has 12 amino acids. The CDR3 DNA reads TGTGCCAGCAGTTCCCCGTCAGAAAAACTGTTTTTT. Translating it yields CASSSPSEKLFF.

This clonotype was seen repeatedly, ten times or more. The chain is built from TRBV20-1 and TRBJ2-7, with D possibly being TRBD2 (5 bases). In germline, CDR1 is DFQATT, CDR2 SNEGSKA (reference sequence). V lost 5 bases to trimming and J lost 0 bases, with 8 bases between them. The CDR3 is 12 residues long. The CDR3, as DNA: TGCAGTGCTTATGGGAGCTCCTACGAGCAGTACTTC. The encoded protein is CSAYGSSYEQYF.

This clonotype was seen many times. V is TRBV28 and J is TRBJ2-1; 7 bases are a match to TRBD1. The length of the CDR3 is 17 residues. Per the germline V gene, CDR1 is MDHEN and CDR2 is SYDVKM. Trimming removed 8 bases from V and 0 bases from J; junction bases left unmatched: 13. The CDR3 DNA sequence: TGTGCCAGCGAGAGAGGACAGGTCTCGAGCTCCTACAATGAGCAGTTCTTC. Translation: CASERGQVSSSYNEQFF.

This clonotype was recorded at least ten times. The chain recombines TRBV11-2 with TRBJ1-2; D perhaps matches TRBD1 (5 bases). Germline lookup yields CDR1 SGHAT and CDR2 FQNNGV. The CDR3 covers 11 residues. Trimming removed 5 bases at V and 7 bases at J, with 8 bases between. In DNA, the CDR3 is TGTGCCAGCAGCGGAGGGACTGGCTACACCTTC. It is translated as CASSGGTGYTF. The complete variable domain, with remaining parts taken from reference TRBV11-2 and TRBJ1-2, reads EAGVAQSPRYKIIEKRQSVAFWCNPISGHATLYWYQQILGQGPKLLIQFQNNGVVDDSQLPKDRFSAERLKGVDSTLKIQPAKLEDSAVYLCASSGGTGYTFGSGTRLTVV.

This clonotype was recorded at least ten times. This rearrangement joins TRBV20-1 to TRBJ1-5; 9 bases line up with TRBD1. Germline CDR1 is DFQATT and CDR2 is SNEGSKA (reference sequence). Trimming cost V 6 bases and J 5 bases; bases outside gene matches: 11. CDR3 size: 15 residues. This chain's CDR3 is CSASLGQGWDQPQHF. CDR3 DNA sequence: TGCAGTGCCTCACTAGGACAGGGGTGGGATCAGCCCCAGCATTTT.

Many counts were recorded for this clonotype. J is TRBJ2-1 and V is TRBV5-1; TRBD2 matches 13 bases. This CDR3 has 16 residues. Germline values: CDR1 SGHRS, CDR2 YFSETQ. Losses at the gene ends were 1 base for V and 8 bases for J; bases not matched to a gene: 6. CDR3 loop: CASSLLLAGGGDEQFF. CDR3 bases: TGCGCCAGCAGCTTGCTACTAGCGGGAGGGGGCGATGAGCAGTTCTTC.

This chain links TRBV6-1 with TRBJ1-5; D remains ambiguous. V was cut by 1 base and J by 9 bases, with 10 bases left in between. The CDR3 contains 13 residues. Germline V gives CDR1 MNHNS, CDR2 SASEGT. CDR3 region: CASSEDVVGPQHF. The CDR3 DNA reads TGTGCCAGCAGTGAAGACGTCGTGGGGCCCCAGCATTTT.